This T cell receptor (beta chain) was observed in a study of T cell clones after liver transplantation. Study-wide context: TCRbeta sequencing after a pre-transplant mixed lymphocyte reaction identified graft-donor-reactive clones, later tracked in post-transplant blood. At least one year of complete immunosuppression withdrawal without enzymes over twice normal defined tolerance. Study outcomes and limitations: Low donor cell numbers restricted donor-reactive repertoire measurement in a couple of subjects. Compared with third party-reactive sequences, donor-reactive ones declined more, independent of withdrawal success.

A remark on this clone: Its cognate antigen is unknown.

Germline V CDR1 and CDR2: SEHNR, FQNEAQ (reference sequence). Trimming took 0 bases from V and 8 from J; bases not matched to a gene: 9. The CDR3 consists of 15 residues. Generated by immunoSEQ multiplex PCR, the TCRdb table keeps only in-frame clones and is missing some. The sample carries about 33,000 clones, around 94% recorded once. The sequence came from a human patient who received a liver transplant. T cells may partly derive from the graft donor. This sequence joins TRBV7-9 and TRBJ2-5; 7 nucleotides agree with TRBD2. Sequenced material: CD8+ T cells from blood, taken 12 months after liver transplant. The CDR3: CASSLAAGVQSTQYF. The DNA for the CDR3 is TGTGCCAGCAGCTTAGCGGCGGGAGTACAGTCAACCCAGTACTTC.